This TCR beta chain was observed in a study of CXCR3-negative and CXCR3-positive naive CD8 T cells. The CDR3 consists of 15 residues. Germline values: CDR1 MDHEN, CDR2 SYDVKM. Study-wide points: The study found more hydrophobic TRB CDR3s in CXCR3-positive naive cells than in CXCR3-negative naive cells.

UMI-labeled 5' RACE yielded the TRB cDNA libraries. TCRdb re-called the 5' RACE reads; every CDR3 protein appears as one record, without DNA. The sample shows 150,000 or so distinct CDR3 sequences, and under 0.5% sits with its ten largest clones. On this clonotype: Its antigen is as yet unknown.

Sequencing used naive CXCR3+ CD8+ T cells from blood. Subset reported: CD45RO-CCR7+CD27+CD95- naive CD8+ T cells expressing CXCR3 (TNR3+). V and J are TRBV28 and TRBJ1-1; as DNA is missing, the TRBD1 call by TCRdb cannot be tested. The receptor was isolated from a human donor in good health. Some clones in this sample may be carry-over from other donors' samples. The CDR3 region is CASRSPYRGHSEAFF.